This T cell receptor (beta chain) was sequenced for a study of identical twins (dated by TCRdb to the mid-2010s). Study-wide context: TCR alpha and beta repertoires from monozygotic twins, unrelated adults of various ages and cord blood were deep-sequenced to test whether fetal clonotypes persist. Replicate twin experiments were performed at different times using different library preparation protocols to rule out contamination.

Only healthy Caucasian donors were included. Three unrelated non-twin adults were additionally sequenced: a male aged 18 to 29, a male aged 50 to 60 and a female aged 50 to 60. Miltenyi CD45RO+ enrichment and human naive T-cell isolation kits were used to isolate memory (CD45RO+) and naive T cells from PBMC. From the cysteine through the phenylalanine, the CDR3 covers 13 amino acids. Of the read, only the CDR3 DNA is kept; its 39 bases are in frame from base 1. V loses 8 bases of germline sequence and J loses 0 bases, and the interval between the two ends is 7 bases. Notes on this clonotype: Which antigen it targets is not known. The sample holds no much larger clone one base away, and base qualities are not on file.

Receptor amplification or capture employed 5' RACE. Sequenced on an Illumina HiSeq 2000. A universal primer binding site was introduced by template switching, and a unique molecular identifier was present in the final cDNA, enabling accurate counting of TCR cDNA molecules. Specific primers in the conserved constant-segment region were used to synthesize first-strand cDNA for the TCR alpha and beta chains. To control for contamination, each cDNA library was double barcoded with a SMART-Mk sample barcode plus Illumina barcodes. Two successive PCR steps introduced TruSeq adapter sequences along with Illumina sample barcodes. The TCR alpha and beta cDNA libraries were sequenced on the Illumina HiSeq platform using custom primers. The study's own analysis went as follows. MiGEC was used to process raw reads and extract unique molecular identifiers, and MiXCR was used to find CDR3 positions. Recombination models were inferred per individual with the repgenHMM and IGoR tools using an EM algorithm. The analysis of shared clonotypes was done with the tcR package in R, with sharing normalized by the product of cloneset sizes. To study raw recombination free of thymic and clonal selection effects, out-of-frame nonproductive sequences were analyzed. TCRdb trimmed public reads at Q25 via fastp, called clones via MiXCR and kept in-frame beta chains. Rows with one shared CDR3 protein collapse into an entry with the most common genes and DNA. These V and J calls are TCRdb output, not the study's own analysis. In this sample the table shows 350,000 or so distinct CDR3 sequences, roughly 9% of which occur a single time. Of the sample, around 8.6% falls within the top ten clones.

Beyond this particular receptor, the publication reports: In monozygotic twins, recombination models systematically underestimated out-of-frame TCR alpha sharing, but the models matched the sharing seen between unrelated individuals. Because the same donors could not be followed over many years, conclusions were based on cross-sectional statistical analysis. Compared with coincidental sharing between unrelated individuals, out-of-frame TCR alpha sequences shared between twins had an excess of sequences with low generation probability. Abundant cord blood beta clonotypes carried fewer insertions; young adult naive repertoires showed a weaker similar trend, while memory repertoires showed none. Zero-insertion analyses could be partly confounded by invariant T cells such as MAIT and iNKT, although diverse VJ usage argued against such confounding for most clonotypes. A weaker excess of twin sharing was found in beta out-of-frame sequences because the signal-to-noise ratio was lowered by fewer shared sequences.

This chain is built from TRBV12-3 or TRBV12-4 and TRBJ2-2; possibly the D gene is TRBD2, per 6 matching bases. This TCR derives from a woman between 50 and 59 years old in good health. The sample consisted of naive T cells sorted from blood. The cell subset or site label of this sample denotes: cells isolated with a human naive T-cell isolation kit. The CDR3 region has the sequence CASPGANTGELFF. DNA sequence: TGTGCCAGCCCGGGGGCGAACACCGGGGAGCTGTTTTTT.